The clone carrying this T cell receptor (beta chain) was counted a few times. Antigen unknown. This specimen comes from a study of vaccination and CD4 T cells after COVID-19. Noted treatment: approximately nine-day PBMC culture with coronavirus spike peptide pools or control peptides (ViraFEST assay). Sequenced with the Oncomine TCR Beta short-read assay was DNA taken from cultured CD4+ T cells. Via MiXCR, TCRdb re-called the PCR reads, giving one row per CDR3 protein. The sample includes approximately 16,000 distinct CDR3 sequences, roughly 75% of them seen just once. Regarding the study as a whole: The median count of SARS-CoV-2-reactive clonotypes rose from roughly 21 to 40, not significantly. Post-infection sampling omitted early timepoints and covered relatively few convalescent patients.

CDR3 length equals 14 residues. Trimming left V 4 bases short and J 9 bases short, with 14 bases between. Germline CDR1 reads SGHRS; CDR2 reads YFSETQ. The sequenced sample was CD4+ T cells from blood, cultured in vitro, obtained after SARS-CoV-2 vaccination. The V and J genes are TRBV5-1 and TRBJ1-6, with D tentatively TRBD1 (5 bases). The TCR originated in a human donor who received a COVID-19 vaccine. In nucleotides, the CDR3 is TGCGCCAGCAGCACTCCGGGGGTTGCTTCACCCCTCCACTTT. Its protein product is CASSTPGVASPLHF.